The entry below gives a single T cell receptor (beta chain) sequence along with its context. These data originate in a study of early T cells in non-severe SARS-CoV-2 infection. This CDR3 comprises 15 residues. V was clipped by 3 bases and J by 0 bases, with 12 bases between them. The germline V gene encodes CDR1 ENHRY and CDR2 SYGVKD. Via MiXCR, TCRdb re-called the 5' RACE reads, giving one row per CDR3 protein. The data hold 20,000 to 25,000 distinct CDR3 sequences, with approximately 5.4% observed a single time. The starting material was whole blood, obtained at baseline. This sequence joins TRBV10-3 and TRBJ2-7; D is possibly TRBD1 (6 bases). This TCR was sampled from an adult who was a healthcare worker with PCR-confirmed SARS-CoV-2 infection or an uninfected control (not recorded which). CDR3: CAISDRTAHSYEQYF. The CDR3 nucleotides are TGTGCCATCAGTGACAGGACAGCTCACTCCTACGAGCAGTACTTC.